These 28 T cell receptor beta chains were all obtained from the same sample, sequenced in a study of T cells in Graves' hyperthyroidism and ophthalmopathy (dated by TCRdb to about 2019). Library preparation employed multiplex PCR. Sequenced on an Illumina HiSeq 2000. TCR beta CDR3 regions were amplified from RNA transcripts. A first-round RT-PCR of the TCR CDR3 used the HTBI primer set with the Qiagen OneStep RT-PCR kit. TCRdb's own reprocessing of the public reads used fastp at Q25 and MiXCR and kept productive beta chains. Rows are unified per CDR3 protein, each entry keeping the most common DNA and genes. The sample table records 650,000 to 700,000 distinct CDR3 sequences; 15% to 20% of these occur just once. The ten largest clones capture 15% to 18% of the sample. The sample consisted of blood. Source of these receptors: a man in his fifties with Graves' hyperthyroidism.

This sequence joins TRBV29-1 and TRBJ2-3; tentatively, D is TRBD1 (5 bases). In germline, CDR1 is SQVTM, CDR2 ANQGSEA. The CDR3 is 12 amino acids. The V gene lost 2 bases and the J gene lost 7 bases, with 10 bases spanning the gap. The CDR3 loop reads CSVERGSNTQYF. In nucleotides, the CDR3 is TGCAGCGTTGAAAGGGGAAGTAATACGCAGTATTTT.

This clonotype was seen many times. The chain employs TRBV7-3 and TRBJ2-7; D is perhaps TRBD2 (6 bases). V lost 3 bases and J 3 bases, leaving 15 bases between the germline ends. This CDR3 contains 15 residues. Germline assignment: CDR1 SGHTA and CDR2 FQGTGA. CDR3 bases: TGTGCCAGCAGCTTCAGAAGCGGAGGGATCTACGAGCAGTACTTC. Protein sequence: CASSFRSGGIYEQYF.

This clonotype came up a few times. In DNA, the CDR3 is TGTGCCATCAGTGCGGACAGAATCACCGGGGAGCTGTTTTTT. Amino acid sequence: CAISADRITGELFF. This chain joins TRBV10-3 and TRBJ2-2, with D possibly matching TRBD1 (6 bases). Germline V gene lookup returns CDR1 ENHRY and CDR2 SYGVKD. The CDR3 is made up of 14 amino acids. Trimming stripped 4 bases from V and 4 bases from J, with 10 bases between.

The CDR3 loop reads CASSMQGYEQYF. CDR3 DNA sequence: TGTGCCAGCAGCATGCAGGGCTACGAGCAGTACTTC. The chain joins TRBV7-9 to TRBJ2-7, with D possibly matching TRBD1 (5 bases). Trimming removed 5 bases from V and 3 bases from J, with 8 bases in between. Germline V gene data show CDR1 as SEHNR and CDR2 as FQNEAQ (reference sequence). The CDR3 totals 12 residues. Variable domain in full (rest from reference TRBV7-9 and TRBJ2-7): DTGVSQNPRHKITKRGQNVTFRCDPISEHNRLYWYRQTLGQGPEFLTYFQNEAQLEKSRLLSDRFSAERPKGSFSTLEIQRTEQGDSAMYLCASSMQGYEQYFGPGTRLTVT.

This clonotype has a count of ten or more. The V call is TRBV6-1, the J call TRBJ2-7; 10 positions agree with TRBD1. The CDR3 length is 15 residues. CDR1 and CDR2 from the germline V gene are MNHNS and SASEGT. J was trimmed by 5 bases and V by 5 bases; bases with no gene match: 9. In DNA, the CDR3 is TGTGCCAGCAGTCCGGGGGACAGGGGAAGTAACGAGCAGTACTTC. It yields the protein CASSPGDRGSNEQYF.

This clonotype has more than one count but fewer than ten. The chain is built from TRBV20-1 and TRBJ2-3; tentative D call: TRBD1 (7 bases). CDR3 length: 13 amino acids. Deletions cut 6 bases from V and 6 bases from J, with 16 bases between. CDR1 and CDR2 (germline): DFQATT, SNEGSKA (reference sequence). The CDR3 nucleotides read TGCAGTGCCCAGGGGGGTGGTCCTGATACGCAGTATTTT. Residues: CSAQGGGPDTQYF.

Notes on this clonotype: This may arise from a read error, as a much more abundant clone is one base away. The DNA for the CDR3 is TGTGCCAGCAGCCCCTGGGGAAGAGAGACCCAGTACTTC. It specifies CASSPWGRETQYF. The chain employs TRBV28 and TRBJ2-5; no definite D call. Germline V gene data show CDR1 as MDHEN and CDR2 as SYDVKM. The CDR3 covers 13 residues. Trimming took off 6 bases at V and 4 bases at J, with 12 bases between the two ends.

This clonotype has just one count. Given a much more abundant clone one base away, this may be a read error. V gene TRBV12-3 or TRBV12-4 combines with J gene TRBJ2-7, with D perhaps matching TRBD2 (6 bases). The V gene lost 10 bases and the J gene lost 6 bases, with 19 bases spanning the gap. The length of the CDR3 is 13 residues. CDR3 sequence: CANGGGPPGEQYF. For the CDR3, the DNA is TGTGCCAACGGCGGAGGGCCTCCGGGCGAGCAGTACTTC.

Many counts were recorded for this clonotype. This chain uses TRBV14 with TRBJ1-2; D perhaps matches TRBD1 (5 bases). Germline V gene sequence: CDR1 SGHDN, CDR2 FVKESK. Trimming took 4 bases from V and 8 from J, leaving 14 bases between them. CDR3 length: 13 amino acids. The CDR3 reads CASSRYSGTGYTF. In DNA, the CDR3 is TGTGCCAGCAGCCGCTACTCCGGGACGGGCTACACCTTC.

This clonotype occurred a few times. This may stem from a read error, because a much larger clone lies one nucleotide away. The chain combines TRBV20-1 with TRBJ2-7; the D is unclear. CDR1 is DFQATT and CDR2 is SNEGSKA in the germline V gene (reference sequence). This CDR3 comprises 10 residues. The CDR3 DNA sequence: TGCAGTGCCGTAAAGTACGGGCAGTACTTC. This encodes CSAVKYGQYF.

This clonotype was counted a few times. The chain has TRBV18 and TRBJ2-7, with 12 bases lining up with TRBD2. CDR1 and CDR2 from the germline V gene are KGHSH and LQKENI. There are 15 residues in the CDR3. Trimming removed 5 bases from V and 6 bases from J; junction bases left unmatched: 8. CDR3 sequence: CASSFQTSGSGEQYF. For the CDR3, the DNA is TGTGCCAGCTCATTTCAGACTAGCGGGAGTGGCGAGCAGTACTTC.

This clonotype was detected only a few times. The chain joins TRBV5-8 to TRBJ2-1, with a weak D call TRBD2 (6 bases). V lost 1 base to trimming and J lost 0 bases, with 11 bases between them. Germline V gene sequence: CDR1 SGHTS, CDR2 YDEGEE. The CDR3 loop spans 16 amino acids. CDR3 coding DNA: TGTGCCAGCAGCTTGTACCGGGGGAGCTCCTACAATGAGCAGTTCTTC. It translates to CASSLYRGSSYNEQFF.

V gene TRBV5-4 combines with J gene TRBJ2-1; 7 bases map to TRBD2. CDR1 SGHNT and CDR2 YYREEE come from the germline V gene (reference sequence). J lost 5 bases, V lost 0 bases, and 2 bases had no gene match. This CDR3 contains 14 residues. The CDR3 reads CASSLVAGDNEQFF. The CDR3 nucleotides are TGTGCCAGCAGCTTGGTGGCGGGGGACAATGAGCAGTTCTTC.

The rearrangement links TRBV27 to TRBJ2-3; a possible D gene is TRBD2 (5 bases). The CDR3 is 15 residues long. V dropped 3 bases and J dropped 1 base, with 11 bases sitting between them. In germline, CDR1 is MNHEY, CDR2 SMNVEV (reference sequence). This CDR3 reads CASSLRVLGTDTQYF. CDR3 nucleotide sequence: TGTGCCAGCAGTTTGAGGGTATTAGGCACAGATACGCAGTATTTT.

This clonotype occurred many times. The rearrangement uses TRBV10-3 and TRBJ2-5; D is unclear. The germline V and J ends were trimmed by 3 bases and 0 bases, with 11 bases remaining between them. From germline, CDR1 is ENHRY and CDR2 SYGVKD. This CDR3 has 15 residues. CDR3 sequence reads: CAISDSVTYQETQYF. The CDR3 DNA sequence: TGTGCCATCAGTGACTCCGTAACTTACCAAGAGACCCAGTACTTC.

V and J are TRBV20-1 and TRBJ1-1, with D unclear. This CDR3 has 14 residues. CDR1 is DFQATT, CDR2 SNEGSKA, per germline (reference sequence). The V gene lost 2 bases and the J gene lost 3 bases, with 13 bases spanning the gap. CDR3 in amino acids: CSARSGPWDTEAFF. The DNA of the CDR3 is TGCAGTGCTAGATCAGGCCCCTGGGACACTGAAGCTTTCTTT.

Many counts were recorded for this clonotype. The V call is TRBV6-1, the J call TRBJ2-1; TRBD2 matches at 9 bases. This CDR3 has 12 residues. The trim removed 5 bases at V and 9 bases at J, leaving 2 bases unmatched. CDR1 and CDR2 (germline): MNHNS, SASEGT. CDR3 residues: CASSRAGGEQFF. The CDR3 DNA sequence: TGTGCCAGCAGTAGAGCGGGAGGTGAGCAGTTCTTC.

This clonotype was counted at least ten times. V is TRBV3-1 and J is TRBJ2-1; 9 nucleotides match TRBD2. CDR3 length: 16 amino acids. CDR1 LGHDT and CDR2 YNNKEL come from the germline V gene (reference sequence). The V gene end was trimmed by 2 bases and the J gene end by 5 bases; junction bases not matched to a gene: 7. The CDR3 coding sequence is TGTGCCAGCAGCCAACCTATGACTAGCGGTGACAATGAGCAGTTCTTC. Amino acid sequence: CASSQPMTSGDNEQFF.

In this sample, this clonotype turned up a few times. The gene calls are TRBV7-9 and TRBJ2-2; D call uncertain. V was trimmed by 4 bases and J by 7 bases, leaving 13 bases between them. The CDR3 totals 14 residues. Germline lookup yields CDR1 SEHNR and CDR2 FQNEAQ (reference sequence). CDR3 DNA: TGTGCCAGCAGCTCAGTTGAAGGGTTCGGGGAGCTGTTTTTT. This sequence encodes CASSSVEGFGELFF.

This clonotype was observed many times. The chain joins TRBV20-1 to TRBJ2-3, with a weak D call TRBD2 (5 bases). The V end lost 4 bases, the J end lost 7 bases, and 12 bases lay between the germline ends. The CDR3 runs 12 residues. Germline V gene sequence: CDR1 DFQATT, CDR2 SNEGSKA (reference sequence). CDR3 protein: CSATRAANTQYF. CDR3 bases: TGCAGTGCTACCAGAGCGGCGAATACGCAGTATTTT.

The table lists this clonotype with a few counts. The junction departs from the called germline gene at one end, perhaps through a read error. This chain joins TRBV6-1 and TRBJ2-1, with a weak D call TRBD1 (5 bases). CDR1 and CDR2 (germline): MNHNS, SASEGT. This CDR3 is 15 amino acids long. CDR3 coding DNA: TGTGCCAGCAGTTGGGGCCAAACTGGAACCAATGAGCGGTTCTTC. Amino acids: CASSWGQTGTNERFF.

This clonotype has more than one count but fewer than ten. The rearrangement joins TRBV24-1 to TRBJ2-1, with 12 positions matching TRBD2. The CDR3 runs 16 residues. V lost 2 bases and J lost 6; bases outside the gene matches: 4. CDR1 and CDR2 from the germline V gene are KGHDR and SFDVKD. This CDR3 is CATSDSGLAGINEQFF. CDR3 coding DNA: TGTGCCACCAGTGATTCCGGACTAGCGGGAATCAATGAGCAGTTCTTC.

This clonotype appeared a few times. The chain joins TRBV25-1 to TRBJ2-4, with D perhaps TRBD1 (5 bases). The CDR3 extends over 17 amino acids. The germline V gene has CDR1 MGHDK and CDR2 SYGVNS. Trimming removed 0 bases at V and 0 bases at J, with 12 bases between. The CDR3 DNA is TGTGCCAGCAGTGAATATTTGACAGATCTAGCCAAAAACATTCAGTACTTC. The encoded protein is CASSEYLTDLAKNIQYF.

J is TRBJ2-7 and V is TRBV18; 8 bases map to TRBD2. This CDR3 region has 15 residues. Looked up from germline, CDR1 is KGHSH and CDR2 is LQKENI. Trimming took 0 bases from V and 3 from J; bases not matched to a gene: 4. CDR3 sequence (DNA): TGTGCCAGCTCACCACCGGGACTAGTAGGCTACGAGCAGTACTTC. It encodes CASSPPGLVGYEQYF.

This clonotype turned up a few times. J is TRBJ2-1 and V is TRBV20-1, with TRBD2 as a possible D gene (6 bases). The CDR3 contains 11 residues. Trimming left V 3 bases short and J 8 bases short, with 8 bases between. CDR1 is DFQATT, CDR2 SNEGSKA, per germline (reference sequence). The CDR3 protein is CSASGSDEQFF. CDR3 DNA sequence: TGCAGTGCTAGCGGGAGCGATGAGCAGTTCTTC.

In its sample, this clonotype was seen a few times. V is TRBV6-4 and J is TRBJ2-1; 8 nucleotides line up with TRBD2. The CDR3 spans 15 residues. Germline V gene data show CDR1 as MRHNA and CDR2 as SNTAGT. J lost 7 bases, V lost 7 bases, and 12 bases had no gene match. CDR3 DNA sequence: TGTGCCAGCATGCCAGCGGGAGAGTCCCCGAATGAGCAGTTCTTC. This gives the protein CASMPAGESPNEQFF.

This clonotype occurred many times. The chain couples TRBV11-2 to TRBJ1-2; TRBD1 agrees at 8 bases. The germline gives CDR1 SGHAT, CDR2 FQNNGV. The length of the CDR3 is 14 residues. V trimming: 5 bases; J trimming: 4 bases; junction bases outside the gene matches: 6. The CDR3, as DNA: TGTGCCAGCAGCGCGACAGGGGATGTCTATGGCTACACCTTC. This sequence encodes CASSATGDVYGYTF.

CDR3 bases: TGTGCCAGCAGCCCAGGACTAGCGGGGTTCTACAATGAGCAGTTCTTC. This codes for CASSPGLAGFYNEQFF. This chain links TRBV9 with TRBJ2-1; 12 bases agree with TRBD2. Trimming removed 4 bases from V and 3 bases from J; junction bases left unmatched: 5. In germline, CDR1 is SGDLS, CDR2 YYNGEE. The CDR3 is made up of 16 amino acids.